These T cell receptor beta chains were read from a single sample in a study of vaccination and CD4 T cells after COVID-19. One entry per CDR3 protein, called by TCRdb with MiXCR from the PCR reads. This sample has approximately 16,000 distinct CDR3 sequences, with more than 65% found just once. These receptors' targets are unknown. Source: CD4+ T cells from blood, cultured in vitro, taken after SARS-CoV-2 vaccination. These receptors were obtained from a human donor who received a COVID-19 vaccine. CDR3s include the opening cysteine and the closing phenylalanine or tryptophan. D genes are given only for firm matches. Only part of the rows carry a size: once, few, many, or a class if the clone is expanded.

j_gene,v_gene,abundance,d_gene,CDR3nt,CDR3aa
TRBJ1-5,TRBV19,NA,NA,TGTGCCAGTAGTATATACCCCAGGGGACGGAACAATCAGCCCCAGCATTTT,CASSIYPRGRNNQPQHF
TRBJ1-2,TRBV6-5,NA,NA,TGTGCCAGCAGTTACTCGACGGGGGATGATGGCTACACCTTC,CASSYSTGDDGYTF
TRBJ2-5,TRBV6-1,NA,NA,TGTGCCAGCAGTGAATTGGGGGGGGGCCCAGAGACCCAGTACTTC,CASSELGGGPETQYF
TRBJ2-1,TRBV24-1,NA,TRBD2,TGTGCCACCAGTGGACGACTAGCGGGGGGGAGAAATGAGCAGTTCTTC,CATSGRLAGGRNEQFF
TRBJ2-5,TRBV24-1,NA,NA,TGTGCCACCAGTGACGGACCACAAGAGACCCAGTACTTC,CATSDGPQETQYF
TRBJ1-3,TRBV20-1,NA,NA,TGCAGTGCTAGTCGGGGGACTGGAAACACCATATATTTT,CSASRGTGNTIYF
TRBJ1-1,TRBV19,once,TRBD1,TGTGCCAGTAGTCCAAGACAGGGCGTTAGGACTGAAGCTTTCTTT,CASSPRQGVRTEAFF
TRBJ2-2,TRBV24-1,NA,TRBD1,TGTGCCACCAGTGAACCCGGACAGGCCGGGGAGCTGTTTTTT,CATSEPGQAGELFF
TRBJ2-3,TRBV6-1,NA,TRBD1,TGTGCCAGCAGGGCATCACAGGGGACGCCATTCACAGATACGCAGTATTTT,CASRASQGTPFTDTQYF
TRBJ1-2,TRBV7-8,medium-sized,NA,TGTGCCAGCAGCTTAGCGACAGATTTGAGTGGCTACACCTTC,CASSLATDLSGYTF
TRBJ2-7,TRBV30,few,TRBD1,TGTGCCTGGAGCCCGCCCGGGACAGGGTCCCGCGAGCAGTACTTC,CAWSPPGTGSREQYF
TRBJ2-3,TRBV24-1,once,TRBD2,TGTGCCACCAGTCGGCGAGCGGGGCAAAAAGATACGCAGTATTTT,CATSRRAGQKDTQYF
TRBJ2-3,TRBV30,NA,NA,TGTGCCTGGAGTGACGGACAGCCAATCACAGATACGCAGTATTTT,CAWSDGQPITDTQYF
TRBJ2-3,TRBV5-4,NA,TRBD2,TGTGCCAGCAGCGTGACTAGCGGGGGCGACACAGATACGCAGTATTTT,CASSVTSGGDTDTQYF